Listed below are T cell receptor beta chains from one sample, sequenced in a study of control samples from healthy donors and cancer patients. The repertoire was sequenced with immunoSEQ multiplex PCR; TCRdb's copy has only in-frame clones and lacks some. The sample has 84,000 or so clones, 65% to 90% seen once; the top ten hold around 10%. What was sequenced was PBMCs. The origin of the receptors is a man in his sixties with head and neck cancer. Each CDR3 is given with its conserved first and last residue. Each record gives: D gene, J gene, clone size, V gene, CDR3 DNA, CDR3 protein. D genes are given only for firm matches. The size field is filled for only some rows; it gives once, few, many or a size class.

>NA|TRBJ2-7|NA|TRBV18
TGTGCCAGCTCACCACTATCCGAGCAGTACTTC
CASSPLSEQYF
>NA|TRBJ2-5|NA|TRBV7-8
TGTGCCAGCACCTTATCCATAGCGGCTAGACTTCAAGAGACCCAGTACTTC
CASTLSIAARLQETQYF
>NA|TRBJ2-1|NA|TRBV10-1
TGCGCCAGCCGCGGGGCGGAAGGGGGCAGTGAGCAGTTCTTC
CASRGAEGGSEQFF
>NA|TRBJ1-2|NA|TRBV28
TGTGCCAGCAGTTTAGAACTTCTACGAGGCTACACCTTC
CASSLELLRGYTF
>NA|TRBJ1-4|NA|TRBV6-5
TGTGCCAGCAGTCGAACAGGGATTGGTGAAAAACTGTTTTTT
CASSRTGIGEKLFF
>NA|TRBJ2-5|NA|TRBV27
TGTGCCAGCAGTTCCCGGGAGAGCTCAGGAGAGACCCAGTACTTC
CASSSRESSGETQYF
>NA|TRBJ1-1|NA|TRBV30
TGTGCCTGCGGGAGGAATGATGAAGCTTTCTTT
CACGRNDEAFF
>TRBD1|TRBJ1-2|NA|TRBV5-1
TGCGCCAGCAGCTGGGGACAGACCGATGGCTACACCTTC
CASSWGQTDGYTF
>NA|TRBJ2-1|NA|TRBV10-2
TGCGCCAGCAGTGAGTCGACCGTGGGAAGGCAGTTCTTC
CASSESTVGRQFF
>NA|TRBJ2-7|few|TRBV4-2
TGTGCCAGCAGCCCTAGGGGTGGGGGGACCTACGAGCAGTACTTC
CASSPRGGGTYEQYF
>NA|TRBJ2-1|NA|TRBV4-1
TGCGCCAGCAGCCCCCCCGGTTTTGGCCACAATGAGCAGTTCTTC
CASSPPGFGHNEQFF
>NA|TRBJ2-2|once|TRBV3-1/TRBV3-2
TGTGCCAGCAGCCAAGGGCTGCCCGGGGAGCTGTTTTTT
CASSQGLPGELFF
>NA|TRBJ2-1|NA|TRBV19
TGTGCCAGTAGTATAAAGGGCGGTAGCTCCTACAATGAGCAGTTCTTC
CASSIKGGSSYNEQFF
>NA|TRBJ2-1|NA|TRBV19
TGTGCCAGTAGTGCGCAGGGGCACAATGAGCAGTTCTTC
CASSAQGHNEQFF
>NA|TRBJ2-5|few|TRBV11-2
TGTGCCAGCAGCTTAGAGGGCTGGGTTCGGGGAGAGACCCAGTACTTC
CASSLEGWVRGETQYF
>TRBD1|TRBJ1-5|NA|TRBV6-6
TGTGCCAGCAGTGCGGGACAGGGGGCGAATCAGCCCCAGCATTTT
CASSAGQGANQPQHF
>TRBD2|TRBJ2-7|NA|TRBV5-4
TGTGCCAGCAGCGCGGGGGTAGGGCGGATCTACGAGCAGTACTTC
CASSAGVGRIYEQYF
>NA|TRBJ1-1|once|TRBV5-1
TGCGCCAGCGGTAGGGGTGGAACTGAAGCTTTCTTT
CASGRGGTEAFF
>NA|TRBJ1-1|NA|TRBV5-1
TGCGCCAGCTCGATTACCCGAGGGGGGACTGAAGCTTTCTTT
CASSITRGGTEAFF
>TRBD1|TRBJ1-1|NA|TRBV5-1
TGCGCCAGCAGCCCGACAGGGGTTGGTGAAGCTTTCTTT
CASSPTGVGEAFF
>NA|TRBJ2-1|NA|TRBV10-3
TGTGCCATCAGTGAGCGTGTGGAGCAGTTCTTC
CAISERVEQFF
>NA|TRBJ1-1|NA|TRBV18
TGTGCCAGCTCACCGGACGGTAACGGCGGGGCTTTCTTT
CASSPDGNGGAFF
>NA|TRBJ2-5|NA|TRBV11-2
TGTGCCAGCAGCTTAGTCGGAGGAGGGATCGGGGAGACCCAGTACTTC
CASSLVGGGIGETQYF
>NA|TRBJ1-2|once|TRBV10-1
TGCGCCAGCACCGGTCAAGGCTACACCTTC
CASTGQGYTF
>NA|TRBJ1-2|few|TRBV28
TGTGCCAGCGGCCGTCAAGGAGGCGGTGGCTACACCTTC
CASGRQGGGGYTF
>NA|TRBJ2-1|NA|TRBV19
TGTGCCAGTAGTATTAGGGGGAGAGGCTCCTACAATGAGCAGTTCTTC
CASSIRGRGSYNEQFF
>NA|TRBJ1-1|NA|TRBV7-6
TGTGCCAGCAGCTCCTTTTCGGGGAGGGCCGAAGCTTTCTTT
CASSSFSGRAEAFF
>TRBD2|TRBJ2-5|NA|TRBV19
TGTGCCAGTAGTCCTGGGACTAGCGGTAGAGAGACCCAGTACTTC
CASSPGTSGRETQYF
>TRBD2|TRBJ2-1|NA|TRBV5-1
TGCGCCAGCAGCTTGGTTGGACTAGCGGGAGGATTTTTTTACAATGAGCAGTTCTTC
CASSLVGLAGGFFYNEQFF
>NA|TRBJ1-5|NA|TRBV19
TGTGCCAGTAGTATAGCAAGCAGGGCTAGCAATCAGCCCCAGCATTTT
CASSIASRASNQPQHF
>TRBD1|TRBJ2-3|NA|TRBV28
TGTGCCAGCAGTCCGGGACAGATGAATGGGCAGTATTTT
CASSPGQMNGQYF
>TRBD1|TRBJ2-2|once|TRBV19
TGTGCCAGTAGGGGACAGGGGGCGAAGGTCGGGGAGCTGTTTTTT
CASRGQGAKVGELFF
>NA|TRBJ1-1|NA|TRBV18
TGTGCCAGCTCCAAAATAGACGGGGCGGGGAACACTGAAGCTTTCTTT
CASSKIDGAGNTEAFF
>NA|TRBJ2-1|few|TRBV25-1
TGTGCCAGCAGTCTCGGAGGGCAGTTCTTC
CASSLGGQFF
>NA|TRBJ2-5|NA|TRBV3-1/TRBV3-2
TGTGCCAGCAGCCAAGGACTAGTGGGGGAACAAGAGACCCAGTACTTC
CASSQGLVGEQETQYF
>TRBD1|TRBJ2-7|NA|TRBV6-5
TGTGCCAGCAGGAAGACAGGGCTCAACGAGCAGTACTTC
CASRKTGLNEQYF
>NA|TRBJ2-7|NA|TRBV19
TGTGCCAGTACGGGCGAGACCTACGAGCAGTACTTC
CASTGETYEQYF
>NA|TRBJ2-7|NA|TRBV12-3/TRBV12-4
TGTGCCAGCAGTTTTTCCAGGGCCTACGAGCAGTACTTC
CASSFSRAYEQYF
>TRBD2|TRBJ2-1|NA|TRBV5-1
TGCGCCAGCAGCTCCACGACTAGCGGGAGAGACAATGAGCAGTTCTTC
CASSSTTSGRDNEQFF
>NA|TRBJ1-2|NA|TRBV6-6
TGTGCCAGCAGTTATCAAGAGGGCTACACCTTC
CASSYQEGYTF
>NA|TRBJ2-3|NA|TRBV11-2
TGTGCCAGCAGACCCCGACAGGTCCGAAAGACAGATACGCAGTATTTT
CASRPRQVRKTDTQYF
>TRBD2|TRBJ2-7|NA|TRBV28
TGTGCCAGCAGTGCGCCTCTAGCGGAGACCCTTTACGAGCAGTACTTC
CASSAPLAETLYEQYF
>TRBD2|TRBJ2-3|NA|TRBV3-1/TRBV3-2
TGTGCCAGCAGCCCCATAGCGGGAGATGGTTCCGATACGCAGTATTTT
CASSPIAGDGSDTQYF
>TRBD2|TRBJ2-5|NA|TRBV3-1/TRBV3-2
TGTGCCAGCAGTTTTGGCGGGAGGGAGACCCAGTACTTC
CASSFGGRETQYF
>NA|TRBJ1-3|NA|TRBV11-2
TGTGCCAGCAGCACTAGGGCTGGGTCTGGAAACACCATATATTTT
CASSTRAGSGNTIYF
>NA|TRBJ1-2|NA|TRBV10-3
TGTGCCATCAGTGAGTCTTCGGAGTATGGCTACACCTTC
CAISESSEYGYTF
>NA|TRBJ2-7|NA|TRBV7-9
TGTGCCAGCAGCCCAGGCCGGTTCTCCTACGAGCAGTACTTC
CASSPGRFSYEQYF
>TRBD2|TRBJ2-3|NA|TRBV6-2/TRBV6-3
TGTGCCAGCAGTTACTCGGGGCTAGCGGGGTCAGATACGCAGTATTTT
CASSYSGLAGSDTQYF
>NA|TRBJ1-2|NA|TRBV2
TGTGCCAGCAGTGAAGCCCAACTTTCAGCTTATGGCTACACCTTC
CASSEAQLSAYGYTF
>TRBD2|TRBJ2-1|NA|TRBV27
TGTGCCAGCAGTTTACTAGCGGTGTACAATGAGCAGTTCTTC
CASSLLAVYNEQFF
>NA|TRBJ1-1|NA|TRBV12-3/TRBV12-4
TGTGCCAGCAGTCCCCCTGTCCCCAGGGAAGCTTTCTTT
CASSPPVPREAFF